The 25 T cell receptor beta chains given below trace back to one sample, sequenced in a study of Graves' ophthalmopathy and Graves' hyperthyroidism (dated by TCRdb to between 2018 and 2020). The instrument given in TCRdb is Illumina HiSeq 2000. For repertoire sequencing, TCR beta CDR3 regions were amplified from RNA transcripts. A first-round RT-PCR used HTBI primers with the Qiagen OneStep RT-PCR kit, followed by a second-round multiplex PCR, size selection and purification. TCRdb reworked the public reads: Q25 trimming with fastp, MiXCR clone assembly, productive beta chains retained. Rows with a matching CDR3 protein are joined into one entry that keeps the most common DNA and genes. The table for this sample lists about 480,000 distinct CDR3 sequences; approximately 14% of them were counted only once. About 10% of the sample rests with the top ten. Specimen: blood. The origin of the receptors is a woman in her 30s with Graves' ophthalmopathy. Donor details come from another sample of the same person, matched by shared clones.

The chain couples TRBV7-8 to TRBJ1-6; unclear D gene. The CDR3 is made up of 16 amino acids. CDR1 is SGHVS, CDR2 FQNEAQ, per germline. V lost 7 bases and J lost 5, with 18 bases in between. CDR3 DNA sequence: TGTGCCAGCACCCCCCAAGGAATCCCCAATAATTCACCCCTCCACTTT. This gives the protein CASTPQGIPNNSPLHF.

The chain links TRBV6-5 to TRBJ1-1; D ambiguous. V was shortened by 2 bases and J by 4 bases, with 11 bases between the two germline ends. The CDR3 totals 14 residues. The germline V gene encodes CDR1 MNHEY and CDR2 SVGAGI. CDR3 sequence: CASSYTWLATEAFF. In DNA, the CDR3 is TGTGCCAGCAGTTACACGTGGTTGGCCACTGAAGCTTTCTTT.

This clonotype was found many times. The chain uses TRBV27 and TRBJ1-2; D is possibly TRBD1 (5 bases). The CDR3 has 13 amino acids. From germline, CDR1 is MNHEY and CDR2 SMNVEV (reference sequence). V was pared by 6 bases and J by 4 bases, with 12 bases between. The CDR3 loop reads CASRLEGTYGYTF. CDR3 nucleotide sequence: TGTGCCAGCAGACTCGAGGGGACCTATGGCTACACCTTC.

This clonotype was observed a few times. The junction does not match germline at one end; this may be a read error. The chain links TRBV11-1 to TRBJ2-4; 8 positions agree with TRBD1. This CDR3 is built from 19 residues. The V gene's germline CDR1 is SGHAT and CDR2 FQDESV (reference sequence). The DNA of the CDR3 is TGTGCCAGCAGCTTAGCTTCGGGACAGGTTAGCCAAGCCAAAAACATTAAGTACTTC. This gives the protein CASSLASGQVSQAKNIKYF.

This clonotype was detected many times. V usage is TRBV27 and J usage is TRBJ1-6; D call uncertain. The germline V gene has CDR1 MNHEY and CDR2 SMNVEV (reference sequence). This CDR3 spans 13 amino acids. V dropped 2 bases and J dropped 13 bases, with 12 bases sitting between them. The CDR3 region is CASSLGNQSPLHF. The DNA of the CDR3 is TGTGCCAGCAGTTTAGGGAACCAGTCCCCCCTCCACTTT.

The table lists this clonotype with many counts. The rearrangement uses TRBV6-5 and TRBJ1-1; D is unresolved. CDR3 length: 11 residues. CDR1 MNHEY and CDR2 SVGAGI come from the germline V gene. The ends were cut back, 2 bases at V and 5 bases at J, with 3 bases in the middle. CDR3 coding DNA: TGTGCCAGCAGTTACGGGACTGAAGCTTTCTTT. Protein sequence: CASSYGTEAFF.

This clonotype was recorded at least ten times. The chain employs TRBV6-1 and TRBJ2-7; 12 bases agree with TRBD1. The junction had 7 bases not matched to a gene; V was cut back by 6 bases and J by 4 bases. Germline CDR1 and CDR2: MNHNS and SASEGT. This CDR3 is built from 15 residues. CDR3 in amino acids: CASSNRDRGLYEQYF. CDR3 nucleotides: TGTGCCAGCAGCAACCGGGACAGGGGGCTATACGAGCAGTACTTC.

In this sample, this clonotype turned up many times. The chain uses TRBV12-3 or TRBV12-4 and TRBJ1-1, with TRBD1 matching over 10 bases. The CDR3 sequence is 12 residues long. V was clipped by 6 bases and J by 11 bases; unmatched bases: 6. The CDR3 DNA follows: TGTGCCAGCAGCTTGACAGGGGGCCAGGCTTTCTTT. It codes for CASSLTGGQAFF.

In this sample, this clonotype turned up many times. The chain uses TRBV11-2 and TRBJ2-4, with 9 nucleotides matching TRBD1. Losses at the gene ends were 0 bases for V and 1 base for J; bases not matched to a gene: 10. The germline gives CDR1 SGHAT, CDR2 FQNNGV. This CDR3 contains 19 residues. The CDR3 DNA reads TGTGCCAGCAGCTTAGATCCTGCGTGGGACAGGGTTGCCAAAAACATTCAGTACTTC. Translation: CASSLDPAWDRVAKNIQYF. Combining the CDR3 with reference TRBV11-2 and TRBJ2-4 gives the whole variable domain EAGVAQSPRYKIIEKRQSVAFWCNPISGHATLYWYQQILGQGPKLLIQFQNNGVVDDSQLPKDRFSAERLKGVDSTLKIQPAKLEDSAVYLCASSLDPAWDRVAKNIQYFGAGTRLSVL.

This clonotype was observed many times. The chain has TRBV12-5 and TRBJ2-7; D is uncertain. CDR1 LGHNT and CDR2 FRNRAP come from the germline V gene. CDR3 size: 13 residues. The V and J ends lost 2 bases and 4 bases respectively, with 9 bases between them. The CDR3 sequence is CASGLSGFYEQYF. In nucleotides, the CDR3 is TGTGCTAGTGGTTTGAGTGGCTTTTACGAGCAGTACTTC.

Comments on this clonotype: The final CDR3 position lacks the conserved phenylalanine or tryptophan, pointing to a likely read error. The limits of the CDR3 on the DNA are not certain, so only TCRdb's listed CDR3 is given. J is TRBJ2-7 and V is TRBV6-7; the DNA was not used to check the table's D call, TRBD1. TRBV6-7 carries the ORF label, with uncertain function. Termini included, the CDR3 measures 11 amino acids. CDR3 amino acids: CASSYIRGPQS.

The V and J genes are TRBV30 and TRBJ1-1; D remains ambiguous. CDR3 length equals 12 residues. Germline V gene data show CDR1 as GTSNPN and CDR2 as SVGIG (reference sequence). V shed 1 base and J shed 6 bases, with 9 bases lying between them. As DNA, the CDR3 is TGTGCCTGGAGTGCCTTAGCGGCTGAAGCTTTCTTT. Translated, it gives CAWSALAAEAFF.

This clonotype was seen many times. The chain joins TRBV28 to TRBJ1-1; D perhaps matches TRBD1 (6 bases). This CDR3 region has 12 residues. V lost 5 bases to trimming and J lost 3 bases, with 7 bases between them. CDR1 and CDR2 from the germline V gene are MDHEN and SYDVKM. The CDR3 sequence: CASSEGDTEAFF. The CDR3 DNA sequence: TGTGCCAGCAGTGAGGGGGACACTGAAGCTTTCTTT.

This clonotype was recorded once. Its ends do not fully match the called genes, so a read error is possible. This CDR3 is CASSEEILEQYF. The DNA for the CDR3 is TGTGCCAGCAGCGAAGAGATCCTCGAGCAGTACTTC. The rearrangement links TRBV6-1 to TRBJ2-7, with D hard to call. Germline CDR1 MNHNS, CDR2 SASEGT. The CDR3 length is 12 residues.

This clonotype was detected ten times or more. The chain links TRBV2 to TRBJ1-6; a possible D gene is TRBD1 (6 bases). V lost 0 bases, J lost 7 bases, and 13 bases lay in between. Germline V gene lookup returns CDR1 SNHLY and CDR2 FYNNEI. This CDR3 spans 16 amino acids. The CDR3 DNA reads TGTGCCAGCAGTGAAGCGGGGGGCTCTTGGAATTCACCCCTCCACTTT. Encoded protein: CASSEAGGSWNSPLHF.

There are many counts of this clonotype. The V gene is TRBV6-1, the J gene TRBJ1-5, with 9 bases aligning to TRBD1. This CDR3 spans 14 amino acids. Germline V gene sequence: CDR1 MNHNS, CDR2 SASEGT. Trimming at V came to 6 bases and at J to 5 bases, leaving 5 bases not matched to a gene. CDR3: CASSRDRDHQPQHF. DNA for the CDR3: TGTGCCAGCAGCAGGGACAGGGATCATCAGCCCCAGCATTTT.

This clonotype was seen a few times. The CDR3: CASSVQGGEGYTF. Written as DNA, the CDR3 is TGTGCCAGCAGTGTACAGGGAGGGGAGGGCTACACCTTC. The rearrangement uses TRBV6-1 and TRBJ1-2; TRBD1 might be the D (6 bases). CDR3 size: 13 residues. The ends were cut back, 4 bases at V and 8 bases at J, with 14 bases in the middle. CDR1 and CDR2 (germline): MNHNS, SASEGT.

This clonotype occurred many times. This rearrangement joins TRBV6-2 or TRBV6-3 to TRBJ1-1; no clear D gene. Germline V gene sequence: CDR1 MNHEY, CDR2 SVGEGT. Trimming shortened V by 0 bases and J by 3 bases, and 20 bases separated the two germline ends. The CDR3 is made up of 18 amino acids. The CDR3 protein is CASSYSKLRTVGYTEAFF. Written as DNA, the CDR3 is TGTGCCAGCAGTTACTCGAAATTGCGGACTGTGGGGTACACTGAAGCTTTCTTT.

In this sample, this clonotype turned up many times. This rearrangement joins TRBV30 to TRBJ2-7, with no clear D. The CDR3 spans 13 residues. Germline loops: CDR1 GTSNPN, CDR2 SVGIG (reference sequence). V was pared by 0 bases and J by 1 base, with 7 bases between. This chain's CDR3 is CAWSVEASYEQYF. The CDR3 coding sequence is TGTGCCTGGAGTGTAGAAGCGTCCTACGAGCAGTACTTC.

This clonotype has ten or more counts. J is TRBJ1-1 and V is TRBV28, with D unresolved. Between the trimmed V and J ends, which lost 5 bases and 4 bases, there was a span of 14 bases. This CDR3 contains 14 residues. The germline gives CDR1 MDHEN, CDR2 SYDVKM. In DNA, the CDR3 is TGTGCCAGCAGTGGTCAGGCGATTAGCACTGAAGCTTTCTTT. This translates into CASSGQAISTEAFF.

This clonotype turned up a few times. The chain combines TRBV28 with TRBJ2-7, with 9 nucleotides matching TRBD2. The germline V gene has CDR1 MDHEN and CDR2 SYDVKM. The CDR3 consists of 13 residues. V lost 6 bases to trimming and J lost 2 bases; unmatched junction nucleotides: 2. In DNA, the CDR3 is TGTGCCAGCAGGCCTAGCGGGACCTACGAGCAGTACTTC. Its protein product is CASRPSGTYEQYF. The variable domain in full, completed from reference TRBV28 and TRBJ2-7, reads DVKVTQSSRYLVKRTGEKVFLECVQDMDHENMFWYRQDPGLGLRLIYFSYDVKMKEKGDIPEGYSVSREKKERFSLILESASTNQTSMYLCASRPSGTYEQYFGPGTRLTVT.

This clonotype was recorded many times. V gene TRBV12-3 or TRBV12-4 combines with J gene TRBJ2-7, with 9 bases matching TRBD1. J gave up 5 bases and V 6 bases, and 8 bases lay outside the gene matches. The CDR3 sequence is 14 residues long. The CDR3 nucleotides read TGTGCCAGCAGCCCTGGGACAGGGTTCGACGAGCAGTACTTC. Protein: CASSPGTGFDEQYF.

Ten or more counts support this clonotype. The chain joins TRBV12-3 or TRBV12-4 to TRBJ1-2; a weak D match, TRBD1 (6 bases). The CDR3 has 15 amino acids. V was trimmed by 3 bases and J by 4 bases, leaving 15 bases between them. The CDR3 DNA reads TGTGCCAGCAGTTTCGGCATCGGACAGTTCTATGGCTACACCTTC. It yields the protein CASSFGIGQFYGYTF.

This clonotype was seen many times. V usage is TRBV6-5 and J usage is TRBJ2-7; 8 nucleotides match TRBD1. After removal of 2 bases from V and 4 bases from J, the junction contained 4 bases not matched to a gene. This CDR3 contains 14 residues. Germline V gene data show CDR1 as MNHEY and CDR2 as SVGAGI. The CDR3 sequence is CASSYGQGIYEQYF. In DNA, the CDR3 is TGTGCCAGCAGTTACGGACAGGGTATTTACGAGCAGTACTTC.

This clonotype was found many times. The chain joins TRBV7-2 to TRBJ2-7; TRBD1 is a possible D gene (6 bases). CDR3 size: 13 residues. Germline V gene sequence: CDR1 SGHTA, CDR2 FQGNSA. Trimming left V 4 bases short and J 7 bases short, with 14 bases between. The DNA of the CDR3 is TGTGCCAGCAGCTATAACAGGGTTGGGGAGCAGTACTTC. It translates to CASSYNRVGEQYF.